The 14 T cell receptor beta chains in this list originate from one sample, sequenced in a study of early T cells in non-severe SARS-CoV-2 infection. MiXCR, applied by TCRdb to the 5' RACE reads, yields one record per CDR3 protein. The sample holds fewer than 50,000 distinct CDR3 sequences; 12% are singletons and the top ten take 16%. Sequencing input: whole blood. Source of these receptors: an adult who was a healthcare worker with PCR-confirmed SARS-CoV-2 infection or an uninfected control (not recorded which).

This clonotype was recorded a few times. The CDR3 region is CASRRTPETGELFF. The CDR3, as DNA: TGTGCCAGTAGACGGACACCGGAGACCGGGGAGCTGTTTTTT. The rearrangement uses TRBV19 and TRBJ2-2; possible D gene TRBD1, 5 bases. CDR1 and CDR2 (germline): LNHDA, SQIVND (reference sequence). Trimming left V 6 bases short and J 5 bases short, with 13 bases between. This CDR3 region has 14 residues.

The chain has TRBV3-1 and TRBJ1-2; tentatively, D is TRBD1 (6 bases). CDR3 length: 13 amino acids. Germline loops: CDR1 LGHDT, CDR2 YNNKEL (reference sequence). The germline V and J ends were trimmed by 0 bases and 7 bases, with 9 bases remaining between them. The CDR3 sequence is CASSQDGTLGYTF. Here the CDR3 DNA reads TGTGCCAGCAGCCAAGATGGGACACTTGGCTACACCTTC.

The gene calls are TRBV11-2 and TRBJ1-4; 8 nucleotides align to TRBD1. Germline-derived CDR1 and CDR2 are SGHAT and FQNNGV. This CDR3 comprises 14 residues. V was clipped by 5 bases and J by 4 bases; unmatched bases: 3. CDR3 in amino acids: CASSVDRGNEKLFF. DNA for the CDR3: TGTGCCAGCAGCGTTGACAGGGGTAATGAAAAACTGTTTTTT.

This sequence joins TRBV7-6 and TRBJ2-3; D not resolved. Germline-derived CDR1 and CDR2 are SGHVS and FNYEAQ. CDR3 size: 17 residues. The germline V and J ends were trimmed by 5 bases and 5 bases, with 23 bases remaining between them. CDR3 sequence reads: CASSRLHRGQAKDTQYF. As DNA, the CDR3 is TGTGCCAGCAGCCGCCTGCACCGCGGTCAGGCGAAAGATACGCAGTATTTT.

This rearrangement joins TRBV27 to TRBJ2-2, with D hard to call. The CDR3 is 12 amino acids. CDR1 is MNHEY, CDR2 SMNVEV, per germline (reference sequence). Trimming took off 7 bases at V and 3 bases at J, with 6 bases between the two ends. The CDR3 region is CASMADTGELFF. The CDR3 nucleotides read TGTGCCAGCATGGCGGACACCGGGGAGCTGTTTTTT.

This clonotype appeared many times. This sequence joins TRBV2 and TRBJ2-1; D ambiguous. CDR3 length: 15 amino acids. The V and J ends lost 7 bases and 8 bases respectively, with 21 bases between them. Per the germline V gene, CDR1 is SNHLY and CDR2 is FYNNEI. DNA for the CDR3: TGTGCCAGCATATCATTAGAACAGCCCCTGGATGAGCAGTTCTTC. As protein: CASISLEQPLDEQFF.

This clonotype was counted ten times or more. The gene calls are TRBV21-1 and TRBJ1-1. TRBV21-1 is tagged as a pseudogene. The length of the CDR3 is 15 residues. CDR3 protein: CASSVSQGGDTEAFF. CDR3 DNA sequence: TGTGCCAGCAGCGTATCACAGGGAGGGGACACTGAAGCTTTCTTT.

This clonotype occurred a few times. This chain connects TRBV4-2 to TRBJ2-6; D gene unclear. Per germline, CDR1 LGHNA and CDR2 YNFKEQ. V lost 1 base to trimming and J lost 4 bases, with 8 bases between them. This CDR3 is 15 amino acids long. The DNA for the CDR3 is TGTGCCAGCAGCCAAGTGGGTACGGGGGCCAACGTCCTGACTTTC. Protein product: CASSQVGTGANVLTF.

V gene TRBV20-1 combines with J gene TRBJ2-7, with 7 bases fitting TRBD1. V gave up 0 bases and J gave up 5 bases; unmatched junction bases: 4. This CDR3 is built from 13 residues. In germline, CDR1 is DFQATT, CDR2 SNEGSKA (reference sequence). CDR3 loop: CSAREDRLNEQYF. DNA for the CDR3: TGCAGTGCTAGAGAGGACAGGCTGAACGAGCAGTACTTC.

This clonotype was observed at least ten times. This chain uses TRBV29-1 with TRBJ1-5; D not resolved. Looked up from germline, CDR1 is SQVTM and CDR2 is ANQGSEA. The CDR3 is made up of 11 amino acids. The CDR3 nucleotides read TGCAGGAGGAGGCTAAATCAGCCCCAGCATTTT. Translated, it gives CRRRLNQPQHF.

Regarding this clonotype: With a much larger clone just one base away, this may be a read error. The J gene is TRBJ2-7, the V gene TRBV7-2, with TRBD2 identical over 11 bases. This CDR3 has 18 residues. Germline loops: CDR1 SGHTA, CDR2 FQGNSA. In nucleotides, the CDR3 is TGTGCCAACAGCCCATTTATGGAGACTAGCGGGGCCTCCTACGAGCAGTACTTC. Translated, it gives CANSPFMETSGASYEQYF.

This clonotype appeared many times. The rearrangement uses TRBV7-2 and TRBJ1-1; D remains unclear. In germline, CDR1 is SGHTA, CDR2 FQGNSA. V gave up 5 bases and J gave up 0 bases, with 16 bases separating them. This CDR3 has 16 amino acids. The CDR3 here is CASSKFPRSMNTEAFF. CDR3 bases: TGTGCCAGCAGCAAATTCCCCAGAAGTATGAACACTGAAGCTTTCTTT.

There are a few counts of this clonotype. The V call is TRBV12-3 or TRBV12-4, the J call TRBJ1-6; 9 nucleotides match TRBD1. Losses at the gene ends were 6 bases for V and 7 bases for J; bases not matched to a gene: 7. CDR3 size: 15 residues. Here the CDR3 reads CASSRDRARNSPLHF. Written as DNA, the CDR3 is TGTGCCAGCAGCCGGGACAGGGCCAGAAATTCACCCCTCCACTTT.

This clonotype was counted at least ten times. The chain has TRBV10-3 and TRBJ2-6; D is perhaps TRBD1 (6 bases). Germline loops: CDR1 ENHRY, CDR2 SYGVKD. This CDR3 is built from 15 residues. V was clipped by 9 bases and J by 2 bases, with 14 bases between them. The CDR3 nucleotides are TGTGCCATTCTACAGGGTTCGGCTGGGGCCAACGTCCTGACTTTC. Residues: CAILQGSAGANVLTF.